This T cell receptor (beta chain) was sequenced for a study of shared clonotypes between healthy human individuals. Broader study findings: Clonotypes shared by all four donors outscored non-shared clonotypes in generation probability.

The CDR3 has 18 residues. Germline V lookup: CDR1 ENHRY, CDR2 SYGVKD. V shed 3 bases, J shed 4 bases, and the junction held 14 bases outside the gene matches. Data came from immunoSEQ multiplex PCR; TCRdb stores just in-frame clones and leaves some out. This repertoire shows a few hundred thousand clones, around two thirds found once; its top ten account for about a tenth. Comment on this clone: Its antigen is unknown.

This sequence originates from a man aged 25 to 45 in good health. What was sequenced was memory CD4+ T cells sorted from blood. Stated subset: CD45RA-negative fraction. The chain combines TRBV10-3 with TRBJ2-5; TRBD1 aligns across 10 bases. DNA for the CDR3: TGTGCCATCAGTGAATCCAAACAGGGACAGGGGAAAGGAGAGACCCAGTACTTC. It yields the protein CAISESKQGQGKGETQYF.